Here is one TCR beta chain with its context. V lost 6 bases to trimming and J lost 1 base; unmatched junction nucleotides: 6. Germline values: CDR1 LGHNT, CDR2 FRNRAP. The CDR3 length is 15 residues. Authors' processing steps: From reference gene primer amplification, estimates of nucleated cell counts were derived. Using immunoSEQ multiplex PCR, the repertoire was profiled, and TCRdb retains in-frame clones only, with some absent. Clone size and the V and J calls come from that table; the DNA yielded D and trimming. The table lists 250,000 to 350,000 clones, about 85% of them singletons. This sample was included in a study of blood T cell repertoires in COVID-19.

This sequence was found in a human donor with COVID-19, enrolled during active disease. The donor label of this sample is uncertain. The sample consisted of peripheral blood. The chain uses TRBV12-5 and TRBJ1-5; 7 nucleotides line up with TRBD1. This CDR3 reads CASGATGASNQPQHF. Here the CDR3 DNA reads TGTGCTAGTGGCGCCACAGGGGCGAGCAATCAGCCCCAGCATTTT.